The rows below give T cell receptor beta chains drawn from one sample of a study of shared clonotypes between healthy human individuals. Generated by immunoSEQ multiplex PCR, the TCRdb table keeps only in-frame clones and is missing some. The sample contains roughly 640,000 clones, 95% to 98% of which appear only once. The sample taken for sequencing was naive CD4+ T cells sorted from blood. The receptors originated from a woman between 25 and 40 years old in good health. Each CDR3 is given with its conserved first and last residue. Fields, in order: CDR3 protein, CDR3 DNA, clone size, V gene, D gene, J gene. The D gene is left open where the match is weak. Clone size, where shown, is once, few, many, or a class for clones that have expanded.

cdr3_aa: CASSQGGSGTDTQYF
cdr3_nt: TGTGCCAGCAGCCAAGGGGGGTCCGGTACAGATACGCAGTATTTT
clone_size: NA
v_call: TRBV4-2
d_call: NA
j_call: TRBJ2-3

cdr3_aa: CASTQNLGSEQYF
cdr3_nt: TGTGCCAGCACCCAGAACCTGGGGTCCGAGCAGTACTTC
clone_size: NA
v_call: TRBV2
d_call: NA
j_call: TRBJ2-7

cdr3_aa: CASSFPAGSNEQFF
cdr3_nt: TGTGCCAGCAGCTTCCCAGCCGGGAGCAATGAGCAGTTCTTC
clone_size: NA
v_call: TRBV7-2
d_call: NA
j_call: TRBJ2-1

cdr3_aa: CASSLASVRTDTQYF
cdr3_nt: TGTGCCAGCAGCTTAGCTAGCGTACGCACAGATACGCAGTATTTT
clone_size: once
v_call: TRBV7-9
d_call: NA
j_call: TRBJ2-3

cdr3_aa: CASSPPGTSGRGPYNEQFF
cdr3_nt: TGTGCCAGCTCACCACCAGGGACTAGCGGGAGGGGCCCCTACAATGAGCAGTTCTTC
clone_size: NA
v_call: TRBV18
d_call: TRBD2
j_call: TRBJ2-1

cdr3_aa: CASSVREGPDTQYF
cdr3_nt: TGTGCCAGCAGTGTTCGGGAGGGCCCAGATACGCAGTATTTT
clone_size: NA
v_call: TRBV2
d_call: TRBD2
j_call: TRBJ2-3

cdr3_aa: CASSLTGLNTEAFF
cdr3_nt: TGTGCCAGCAGCTTGACCGGGTTGAACACTGAAGCTTTCTTT
clone_size: NA
v_call: TRBV5-6
d_call: NA
j_call: TRBJ1-1

cdr3_aa: CASARGNGGELFF
cdr3_nt: TGTGCCAGTGCCCGGGGAAACGGCGGGGAGCTGTTTTTT
clone_size: NA
v_call: TRBV19
d_call: NA
j_call: TRBJ2-2

cdr3_aa: CASSHSSSGPEKQYF
cdr3_nt: TGTGCCAGCAGTCACAGTTCTAGCGGGCCTGAAAAGCAGTACTTC
clone_size: NA
v_call: TRBV11-2
d_call: TRBD2
j_call: TRBJ2-7

cdr3_aa: CASSPRTSQRYNEQFF
cdr3_nt: TGTGCCAGCAGCCCACGGACTAGTCAGAGATACAATGAGCAGTTCTTC
clone_size: NA
v_call: TRBV9
d_call: TRBD2
j_call: TRBJ2-1

cdr3_aa: CASSYRDRGAGELFF
cdr3_nt: TGTGCCAGCAGCTACCGGGACAGGGGGGCCGGGGAGCTGTTTTTT
clone_size: NA
v_call: TRBV5-5
d_call: TRBD1
j_call: TRBJ2-2

cdr3_aa: CASMRTGRLNTEAFF
cdr3_nt: TGTGCCAGCATGCGGACAGGGAGATTGAACACTGAAGCTTTCTTT
clone_size: NA
v_call: TRBV27
d_call: TRBD1
j_call: TRBJ1-1

cdr3_aa: CASSFPGLASTDTQYF
cdr3_nt: TGTGCCAGCTCCTTTCCGGGGTTGGCTAGCACAGATACGCAGTATTTT
clone_size: NA
v_call: TRBV7-9
d_call: NA
j_call: TRBJ2-3

cdr3_aa: CASSSGGRAFGEQYF
cdr3_nt: TGTGCCAGCAGTTCGGGCGGGAGGGCCTTTGGGGAGCAGTACTTC
clone_size: NA
v_call: TRBV28
d_call: TRBD2
j_call: TRBJ2-7

cdr3_aa: CASSRGGTGANVLTF
cdr3_nt: TGTGCCAGCAGTCGTGGCGGGACTGGGGCCAACGTCCTGACTTTC
clone_size: NA
v_call: TRBV28
d_call: NA
j_call: TRBJ2-6

cdr3_aa: CASSLGGGNEQYF
cdr3_nt: TGCGCCAGCAGCTTGGGGGGAGGTAACGAGCAGTACTTC
clone_size: NA
v_call: TRBV5-1
d_call: NA
j_call: TRBJ2-7

cdr3_aa: CASSWGTDSRDQYF
cdr3_nt: TGTGCCAGCAGTTGGGGAACGGACAGCCGGGATCAGTACTTC
clone_size: NA
v_call: TRBV27
d_call: NA
j_call: TRBJ2-7

cdr3_aa: CASSLGPGNEKLFF
cdr3_nt: TGCGCCAGCAGCTTGGGGCCGGGAAATGAAAAACTGTTTTTT
clone_size: NA
v_call: TRBV5-1
d_call: NA
j_call: TRBJ1-4

cdr3_aa: CASSLEYVADEQYF
cdr3_nt: TGTGCCAGCAGCTTAGAATACGTCGCCGACGAGCAGTACTTC
clone_size: NA
v_call: TRBV11-1
d_call: NA
j_call: TRBJ2-7

cdr3_aa: CASSPPPPGELFF
cdr3_nt: TGTGCCAGCAGCCCCCCCCCGCCCGGGGAGCTGTTTTTT
clone_size: NA
v_call: TRBV9
d_call: NA
j_call: TRBJ2-2

cdr3_aa: CASSYSTGSSTDTQYF
cdr3_nt: TGCGCCAGCAGCTACTCGACAGGGTCTAGCACAGATACGCAGTATTTT
clone_size: NA
v_call: TRBV5-1
d_call: TRBD1
j_call: TRBJ2-3

cdr3_aa: CASRSPRRGGGTEAFF
cdr3_nt: TGTGCCAGCAGGTCACCTCGCCGGGGGGGAGGAACTGAAGCTTTCTTT
clone_size: NA
v_call: TRBV28
d_call: NA
j_call: TRBJ1-1

cdr3_aa: CASSPGQGRLEVTEAFF
cdr3_nt: TGTGCCAGCAGTCCCGGACAGGGACGCCTTGAAGTCACTGAAGCTTTCTTT
clone_size: NA
v_call: TRBV27
d_call: TRBD1
j_call: TRBJ1-1

cdr3_aa: CASNRGWAKNIQYF
cdr3_nt: TGTGCCAGCAACAGGGGGTGGGCCAAAAACATTCAGTACTTC
clone_size: NA
v_call: TRBV6-1
d_call: TRBD1
j_call: TRBJ2-4

cdr3_aa: CASSTGGNYGYTF
cdr3_nt: TGTGCCAGCAGCACAGGGGGGAACTATGGCTACACCTTC
clone_size: once
v_call: TRBV27
d_call: TRBD1
j_call: TRBJ1-2

cdr3_aa: CASSGARMGSSGNTIYF
cdr3_nt: TGTGCCAGCAGCGGCGCGAGGATGGGGAGCTCTGGAAACACCATATATTTT
clone_size: NA
v_call: TRBV5-6
d_call: NA
j_call: TRBJ1-3

cdr3_aa: CASSLGGLAGVQDTQYF
cdr3_nt: TGCGCCAGCAGCTTGGGGGGACTAGCGGGAGTACAAGATACGCAGTATTTT
clone_size: NA
v_call: TRBV5-1
d_call: TRBD2
j_call: TRBJ2-3

cdr3_aa: CSVARGSGQPQHF
cdr3_nt: TGCAGCGTTGCCAGGGGGTCCGGTCAGCCCCAGCATTTT
clone_size: NA
v_call: TRBV29-1
d_call: TRBD1
j_call: TRBJ1-5

cdr3_aa: CASTYGTGDQPQHF
cdr3_nt: TGTGCCAGTACCTATGGGACAGGGGATCAGCCCCAGCATTTT
clone_size: NA
v_call: TRBV19
d_call: TRBD1
j_call: TRBJ1-5

cdr3_aa: CASSPPTGTGELFF
cdr3_nt: TGTGCCAGCTCACCACCGACCGGCACCGGGGAGCTGTTTTTT
clone_size: NA
v_call: TRBV18
d_call: NA
j_call: TRBJ2-2

cdr3_aa: CASNLERDRGRVVGNQPQHF
cdr3_nt: TGCGCCAGCAACCTTGAACGGGACAGGGGGCGTGTTGTTGGCAATCAGCCCCAGCATTTT
clone_size: NA
v_call: TRBV5-1
d_call: TRBD1
j_call: TRBJ1-5

cdr3_aa: CASSPSGRAWETQYF
cdr3_nt: TGTGCCAGTAGTCCTAGCGGGAGGGCCTGGGAGACCCAGTACTTC
clone_size: NA
v_call: TRBV19
d_call: TRBD2
j_call: TRBJ2-5

cdr3_aa: CAWSHLGSPENQPQHF
cdr3_nt: TGTGCCTGGAGTCACCTCGGCAGCCCTGAAAATCAGCCCCAGCATTTT
clone_size: NA
v_call: TRBV30
d_call: NA
j_call: TRBJ1-5

cdr3_aa: CASRESGTGINQPQHF
cdr3_nt: TGTGCCAGCAGAGAAAGCGGGACAGGGATCAATCAGCCCCAGCATTTT
clone_size: NA
v_call: TRBV28
d_call: TRBD1
j_call: TRBJ1-5

cdr3_aa: CAIKGLQGGYTF
cdr3_nt: TGTGCCATCAAGGGTTTGCAGGGTGGCTACACCTTC
clone_size: NA
v_call: TRBV28
d_call: NA
j_call: TRBJ1-2

cdr3_aa: CASRNYGYTF
cdr3_nt: TGTGCCAGCAGGAACTATGGCTACACCTTC
clone_size: NA
v_call: TRBV6-1
d_call: NA
j_call: TRBJ1-2

cdr3_aa: CASSPRGETDTQYF
cdr3_nt: TGTGCCAGCAGCCCCAGGGGAGAAACAGATACGCAGTATTTT
clone_size: NA
v_call: TRBV7-9
d_call: NA
j_call: TRBJ2-3

cdr3_aa: CASSLVGTGLYSGANVLTF
cdr3_nt: TGCGCCAGCAGCTTGGTGGGGACAGGCCTATACTCTGGGGCCAACGTCCTGACTTTC
clone_size: NA
v_call: TRBV5-1
d_call: TRBD1
j_call: TRBJ2-6

cdr3_aa: CASSYSSSGGETQYF
cdr3_nt: TGTGCCAGCAGTTACTCGAGTTCGGGGGGGGAGACCCAGTACTTC
clone_size: NA
v_call: TRBV6-5
d_call: TRBD2
j_call: TRBJ2-5

cdr3_aa: CASSSDRSYEQYF
cdr3_nt: TGCGCCAGCAGCTCTGACAGATCCTACGAGCAGTACTTC
clone_size: once
v_call: TRBV5-1
d_call: NA
j_call: TRBJ2-7

cdr3_aa: CASRPGTSATYEQYF
cdr3_nt: TGTGCCAGCAGGCCCGGGACTAGCGCGACCTACGAGCAGTACTTC
clone_size: NA
v_call: TRBV27
d_call: TRBD2
j_call: TRBJ2-7